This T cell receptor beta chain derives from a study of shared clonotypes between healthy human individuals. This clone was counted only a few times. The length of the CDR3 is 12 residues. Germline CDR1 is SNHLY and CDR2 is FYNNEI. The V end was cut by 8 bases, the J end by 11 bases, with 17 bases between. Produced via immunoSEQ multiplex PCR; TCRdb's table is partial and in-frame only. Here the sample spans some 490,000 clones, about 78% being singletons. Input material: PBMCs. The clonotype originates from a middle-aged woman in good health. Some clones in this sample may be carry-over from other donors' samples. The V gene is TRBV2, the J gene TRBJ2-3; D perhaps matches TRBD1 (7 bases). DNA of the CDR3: TGTGCCAGCCAGCAGGGGGGAGTGAAGCAGTATTTT. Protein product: CASQQGGVKQYF.